The 21 T cell receptor beta chains presented below share a single source sample, sequenced in a study of blood T cell repertoires in COVID-19. Sequencing was performed with immunoSEQ multiplex PCR; in TCRdb, only in-frame clones are kept and a portion is missing. The sample holds about 400,000 clones, around 86% seen once. What was sequenced was peripheral blood. These TCRs come from a woman in her twenties or thirties with active or convalescent COVID-19.

The chain uses TRBV4-1 and TRBJ1-4; 10 nucleotides match TRBD1. V was pared by 5 bases and J by 8 bases, with 11 bases of the junction left unmatched. The germline V gene encodes CDR1 MGHRA and CDR2 YSYEKL. The CDR3 is made up of 16 amino acids. CDR3 residues: CASSVHAGTGEEKLFF. The CDR3 region has the DNA TGCGCCAGCAGCGTACACGCCGGGACAGGGGAAGAAAAACTGTTTTTT.

On this clone: Other DNA sequences of this sample code for an identical CDR3. CDR3 sequence (DNA): TGCGCCAGCAGCTTGTCGGGGGATTCCTACGAGCAGTACTTC. Its protein is CASSLSGDSYEQYF. The chain has TRBV5-1 and TRBJ2-7, with a tentative D call TRBD2 (6 bases). CDR3 size: 14 residues. Germline V CDR1 and CDR2: SGHRS, YFSETQ. The V end was cut by 1 base, the J end by 1 base, with 9 bases between.

The chain recombines TRBV5-4 with TRBJ2-2; D is undetermined. V lost 3 bases, J lost 3 bases, and 15 bases lay in between. The CDR3 totals 16 residues. CDR1 and CDR2 (germline): SGHNT, YYREEE (reference sequence). The CDR3 region has the DNA TGTGCCAGCAGCTCCCCGTTTTCCCAGGACACCGGGGAGCTGTTTTTT. Its translation: CASSSPFSQDTGELFF.

In this sample, this clone turned up once. V and J are TRBV19 and TRBJ2-6, with 12 bases aligning to TRBD1. J lost 4 bases, V lost 5 bases, and 21 bases had no gene match. CDR3 length: 22 amino acids. Germline V gene data show CDR1 as LNHDA and CDR2 as SQIVND (reference sequence). CDR3 bases: TGTGCCAGTAGTTTTCTCCCCCGGCCGGGACAGGGGGCGGAGACCGGGGCCAACGTCCTGACTTTC. Translation gives CASSFLPRPGQGAETGANVLTF.

J is TRBJ1-5 and V is TRBV19; TRBD1 matches at 7 bases. J was trimmed by 6 bases and V by 2 bases; bases with no gene match: 7. Germline CDR1 LNHDA, CDR2 SQIVND (reference sequence). The CDR3 is 15 residues long. The CDR3 loop reads CASSIWDSMGQPQHF. DNA for the CDR3: TGTGCCAGTAGTATATGGGACAGTATGGGTCAGCCCCAGCATTTT. Based on the CDR3 plus reference TRBV19 and TRBJ1-5, the full variable domain is DGGITQSPKYLFRKEGQNVTLSCEQNLNHDAMYWYRQDPGQGLRLIYYSQIVNDFQKGDIAEGYSVSREKKESFPLTVTSAQKNPTAFYLCASSIWDSMGQPQHFGDGTRLSIL.

As DNA, the CDR3 is TGCGCCAGCAGCCAAGATCATGCGGGGGGGCGTACGGATACGCAGTATTTT. As protein: CASSQDHAGGRTDTQYF. The gene calls are TRBV4-1 and TRBJ2-3; 9 bases agree with TRBD2. CDR3 length equals 17 residues. The J segment lost 6 bases and the V segment lost 0 bases, leaving 10 bases of the junction unmatched. CDR1 and CDR2 from the germline V gene are MGHRA and YSYEKL.

The chain couples TRBV19 to TRBJ2-1; 9 positions match TRBD1. With V trimmed by 6 bases and J by 7 bases, 10 bases remained unmatched. The CDR3 runs to 15 residues. The germline CDR1 and CDR2 sequences are LNHDA and SQIVND (reference sequence). CDR3 sequence: CASSTTGQGRNEQFF. CDR3 bases: TGTGCCAGTAGCACGACCGGACAGGGGAGGAATGAGCAGTTCTTC.

The rearrangement uses TRBV5-4 and TRBJ1-1; D is unresolved. The CDR3 runs to 11 residues. Between the trimmed V and J ends, which lost 4 bases and 3 bases, there was a span of 4 bases. Germline V gene data show CDR1 as SGHNT and CDR2 as YYREEE (reference sequence). CDR3 protein: CASSRDTEAFF. CDR3 sequence (DNA): TGTGCCAGCAGCCGCGACACTGAAGCTTTCTTT.

The V and J genes are TRBV9 and TRBJ2-5; TRBD1 matches 7 bases. The CDR3 loop spans 15 amino acids. J was trimmed by 5 bases and V by 3 bases; bases with no gene match: 10. The germline V gene has CDR1 SGDLS and CDR2 YYNGEE. The CDR3 loop reads CASSAARTGFETQYF. The CDR3 region has the DNA TGTGCCAGCAGCGCCGCCCGGACAGGTTTTGAGACCCAGTACTTC.

For this clone: The sample carries other DNA sequences with the same CDR3. The gene calls are TRBV5-1 and TRBJ2-2; no reliable D call. The germline V gene has CDR1 SGHRS and CDR2 YFSETQ. This CDR3 has 12 amino acids. V was cut by 1 base and J by 5 bases, with 3 bases left in between. CDR3 in amino acids: CASSLYTGELFF. The CDR3 coding sequence is TGCGCCAGCAGCTTGTATACCGGGGAGCTGTTTTTT.

This clone was picked up a small number of times. This chain connects TRBV2 to TRBJ1-1; D not certain. This CDR3 is built from 13 residues. Looked up from germline, CDR1 is SNHLY and CDR2 is FYNNEI. The V and J ends lost 3 bases and 5 bases respectively, with 10 bases between them. CDR3 coding DNA: TGTGCCAGCAGTGACTCGGTGAGGACTGAAGCTTTCTTT. This encodes CASSDSVRTEAFF.

The gene calls are TRBV10-3 and TRBJ2-5, with D possibly matching TRBD2 (6 bases). This CDR3 is 15 amino acids long. From germline, CDR1 is ENHRY and CDR2 SYGVKD. The V and J ends lost 0 bases and 1 base respectively, with 9 bases between them. The CDR3 nucleotides read TGTGCCATCAGTGAGTCGGGAGGAATCCAAGAGACCCAGTACTTC. It codes for CAISESGGIQETQYF.

The chain uses TRBV7-9 and TRBJ1-1; D possibly corresponds to TRBD1 (6 bases). Looked up from germline, CDR1 is SEHNR and CDR2 is FQNEAQ (reference sequence). The CDR3 loop spans 13 amino acids. Trimming removed 4 bases from V and 10 bases from J, with 16 bases in between. The CDR3 nucleotides are TGTGCCAGCAGCTCCCTCTCGGACAGTCGAGCTTTCTTT. Its protein is CASSSLSDSRAFF.

V and J are TRBV5-6 and TRBJ1-2; 9 bases are a match to TRBD1. Germline V lookup: CDR1 SGHDT, CDR2 YYEEEE. The CDR3 consists of 15 residues. J gave up 2 bases and V 3 bases, and 5 bases lay outside the gene matches. The CDR3 reads CASSWRQGDNYGYTF. The CDR3 bases are TGTGCCAGCAGCTGGAGACAGGGGGACAACTATGGCTACACCTTC.

The chain joins TRBV7-9 to TRBJ2-7, with 9 bases lining up with TRBD1. The CDR3 is 14 residues long. Unmatched junction bases numbered 3, after V lost 4 bases and J lost 2 bases. CDR1 and CDR2 from the germline V gene are SEHNR and FQNEAQ (reference sequence). The CDR3 DNA reads as TGTGCCAGCAGCTCCGGGACAGGGCCCTACGAGCAGTACTTC. Translation gives CASSSGTGPYEQYF.

The CDR3 region has the DNA TGTGCCAGCAGCCAAGAATATGTTCCTGGAAACACCATATATTTT. This sequence encodes CASSQEYVPGNTIYF. The rearrangement links TRBV4-2 to TRBJ1-3; D remains ambiguous. With 0 bases removed from V and 2 bases from J, the gap between germline ends came to 8 bases. CDR1 and CDR2 (germline): LGHNA, YNFKEQ. The CDR3 covers 15 residues.

This rearrangement joins TRBV2 to TRBJ1-5; the D gene is possibly TRBD1 (6 bases). The germline V gene has CDR1 SNHLY and CDR2 FYNNEI. The V end was cut by 3 bases, the J end by 0 bases, with 12 bases between. The CDR3 runs to 16 residues. CDR3 DNA: TGTGCCAGCAGTGAGGACAGCCTTTATAGCAATCAGCCCCAGCATTTT. This gives the protein CASSEDSLYSNQPQHF.

The rearrangement joins TRBV28 to TRBJ1-2; no firm D call. The CDR3 loop spans 14 amino acids. V was clipped by 6 bases and J by 0 bases, with 11 bases between them. CDR1 MDHEN and CDR2 SYDVKM come from the germline V gene. CDR3 sequence reads: CASSLSSTNYGYTF. The CDR3 DNA is TGTGCCAGCAGCCTATCGAGTACTAACTATGGCTACACCTTC.

J is TRBJ1-2 and V is TRBV19; the match to TRBD1 covers 7 bases. The CDR3 contains 13 residues. V dropped 3 bases and J dropped 8; count of bases not matched to a gene: 6. Per germline, CDR1 LNHDA and CDR2 SQIVND (reference sequence). CDR3 sequence: CASSMEGAEGYTF. DNA for the CDR3: TGTGCCAGTAGTATGGAGGGGGCTGAGGGCTACACCTTC. The complete variable domain, with remaining parts taken from reference TRBV19 and TRBJ1-2, reads DGGITQSPKYLFRKEGQNVTLSCEQNLNHDAMYWYRQDPGQGLRLIYYSQIVNDFQKGDIAEGYSVSREKKESFPLTVTSAQKNPTAFYLCASSMEGAEGYTFGSGTRLTVV.

The rearrangement joins TRBV2 to TRBJ2-1; 8 positions agree with TRBD1. Germline V gives CDR1 SNHLY, CDR2 FYNNEI. CDR3 length: 14 amino acids. Trimming removed 8 bases from V and 9 bases from J; junction bases left unmatched: 12. CDR3 DNA: TGTGCCAGCGGAGGAGACAGGGGAGGCGGTGAGCAGTTCTTC. Translated, it gives CASGGDRGGGEQFF.

The chain joins TRBV5-1 to TRBJ1-1, with 10 bases matching TRBD1. Germline V gene lookup returns CDR1 SGHRS and CDR2 YFSETQ. V shed 4 bases and J 1 base; nucleotides not matched to a gene: 7. The CDR3 runs to 16 residues. CDR3 in DNA: TGCGCCAGCAGCACCGGGACAGGGGCCTGGAACACTGAAGCTTTCTTT. The encoded protein is CASSTGTGAWNTEAFF.